This note documents a single T cell receptor (beta chain) sequence. Its antigen is unidentified. The PCR was carried out with 60 Vbeta primers and 13 Jbeta primers. Only in-frame clones appear in the TCRdb table, and some are missing; sequencing was by immunoSEQ multiplex PCR. The repertoire has some 140,000 clones, 80% of them found once; the top ten carry about 13%. Germline CDR1 is SGHDT and CDR2 is YYEEEE. Trimming took 1 base from V and 4 from J; bases not matched to a gene: 7. This CDR3 is 16 amino acids long. This sample was included in a study of cytomegalovirus exposure and HLA in healthy donors. The study's findings and limits: A highly shared variant cluster was judged a likely technical artifact. Analysis performed later found roughly 18,000 TCR beta sequences associated with HLA alleles at 0.05 false discovery rate.

Specimen: PBMCs. The genes are TRBV5-6 and TRBJ2-1; TRBD2 matches 8 bases. The clonotype comes from a young man in good health and CMV-seropositive. CDR3 sequence reads: CASSLREGHLYNEQFF. The CDR3 bases are TGTGCCAGCAGCTTGCGGGAGGGGCATTTGTACAATGAGCAGTTCTTC. The variable domain in full, completed from reference TRBV5-6 and TRBJ2-1, reads DAGVTQSPTHLIKTRGQQVTLRCSPKSGHDTVSWYQQALGQGPQFIFQYYEEEERQRGNFPDRFSGHQFPNYSSELNVNALLLGDSALYLCASSLREGHLYNEQFFGPGTRLTVL.